These 28 T cell receptor beta chains originate from one sample sequenced in a study of blood T cell repertoires in COVID-19. Method: immunoSEQ multiplex PCR; TCRdb's copy keeps in-frame clones and lacks some. The table includes around 30,000 clones, 77% detected once. Source material: peripheral blood. These TCRs come from a human donor in a cohort sampled during active COVID-19.

The rearrangement uses TRBV7-2 and TRBJ2-5; D perhaps matches TRBD2 (5 bases). V dropped 6 bases and J dropped 1 base, with 9 bases sitting between them. The CDR3 is 13 residues long. CDR1 SGHTA and CDR2 FQGNSA come from the germline V gene. This CDR3 is CASSPGIQETQYF. CDR3 DNA: TGTGCCAGCAGTCCGGGAATCCAAGAGACCCAGTACTTC.

The rearrangement links TRBV10-2 to TRBJ2-6; TRBD1 matches 8 bases. The germline CDR1 and CDR2 sequences are WSHSY and SAAADI. The CDR3 is 16 amino acids. V lost 8 bases and J lost 0; bases outside the gene matches: 6. The DNA of the CDR3 is TGCGCCAGCCGGGGACAGGTTAACTCTGGGGCCAACGTCCTGACTTTC. Its translation is CASRGQVNSGANVLTF.

V gene TRBV10-3 combines with J gene TRBJ1-2; D is perhaps TRBD1 (6 bases). CDR3 length equals 13 residues. Trimming pared 5 bases from V and 8 bases from J, leaving 15 bases between. Germline-derived CDR1 and CDR2 are ENHRY and SYGVKD. CDR3 sequence (DNA): TGTGCCATCAGTCTGACTCAGGGGCGAGGCTACACCTTC. This encodes CAISLTQGRGYTF.

The chain recombines TRBV18 with TRBJ2-5, with TRBD2 identical over 7 bases. CDR1 is KGHSH and CDR2 is LQKENI in the germline V gene. CDR3 length equals 16 residues. V dropped 2 bases and J dropped 4; count of bases not matched to a gene: 10. CDR3 residues: CASSPEVQGGGETQYF. The CDR3 DNA reads as TGTGCCAGCTCACCAGAAGTTCAAGGCGGGGGAGAGACCCAGTACTTC.

This chain connects TRBV6-2 or TRBV6-3 to TRBJ2-7, with 15 bases aligning to TRBD2. Germline V gene lookup returns CDR1 MNHEY and CDR2 SVGEGT. The CDR3 length is 18 residues. After removal of 6 bases from V and 7 bases from J, the junction contained 16 bases not matched to a gene. The CDR3 loop is CASSPGTSGRTPFGEQYF. Here the CDR3 DNA reads TGTGCCAGCAGCCCGGGGACTAGCGGGAGGACGCCCTTTGGGGAGCAGTACTTC.

The gene calls are TRBV5-8 and TRBJ2-3; perhaps TRBD2 as D (6 bases). The V end lost 10 bases, the J end lost 1 base, and 13 bases lay between the germline ends. Germline V lookup: CDR1 SGHTS, CDR2 YDEGEE. This CDR3 is built from 13 residues. CDR3 bases: TGTGCCGCCCGAGGCGGGGGCACAGATACGCAGTATTTT. It codes for CAARGGGTDTQYF.

The rearrangement links TRBV7-9 to TRBJ1-1; tentatively, D is TRBD1 (5 bases). Germline CDR1 and CDR2: SEHNR and FQNEAQ (reference sequence). With 2 bases removed from V and 2 bases from J, the gap between germline ends came to 12 bases. This CDR3 has 15 amino acids. CDR3 loop: CASSLRRGGNTEAFF. The DNA of the CDR3 is TGTGCCAGCAGCTTACGGAGGGGCGGAAACACTGAAGCTTTCTTT.

V and J are TRBV7-2 and TRBJ2-5; 7 bases line up with TRBD1. In germline, CDR1 is SGHTA, CDR2 FQGNSA. V was clipped by 5 bases and J by 6 bases; unmatched bases: 6. CDR3 length: 13 amino acids. CDR3 in amino acids: CASSTDREQTQYF. DNA for the CDR3: TGTGCCAGCAGCACCGACAGGGAACAGACCCAGTACTTC.

The chain is built from TRBV19 and TRBJ1-1; the match to TRBD1 covers 8 bases. Germline-derived CDR1 and CDR2 are LNHDA and SQIVND (reference sequence). V trimming: 6 bases; J trimming: 0 bases; junction bases outside the gene matches: 9. This CDR3 has 16 residues. CDR3 sequence: CASSGQGFFMNTEAFF. The CDR3 DNA reads as TGTGCCAGTAGCGGACAGGGATTCTTCATGAACACTGAAGCTTTCTTT. The variable domain in full, completed from reference TRBV19 and TRBJ1-1, reads DGGITQSPKYLFRKEGQNVTLSCEQNLNHDAMYWYRQDPGQGLRLIYYSQIVNDFQKGDIAEGYSVSREKKESFPLTVTSAQKNPTAFYLCASSGQGFFMNTEAFFGQGTRLTVV.

The sample holds a few counts of this clone. The chain links TRBV30 to TRBJ1-4, with D possibly matching TRBD1 (5 bases). The CDR3 covers 15 residues. The ends were cut back, 2 bases at V and 3 bases at J, with 13 bases in the middle. Germline V gene lookup returns CDR1 GTSNPN and CDR2 SVGIG (reference sequence). The DNA of the CDR3 is TGTGCCTGGAGTCCGAAAATGACAGCTAATGAAAAACTGTTTTTT. Protein product: CAWSPKMTANEKLFF. Filled out from reference TRBV30 and TRBJ1-4, the complete variable domain reads SQTIHQWPATLVQPVGSPLSLECTVEGTSNPNLYWYRQAAGRGLQLLFYSVGIGQISSEVPQNLSASRPQDRQFILSSKKLLLSDSGFYLCAWSPKMTANEKLFFGSGTQLSVL.

The chain couples TRBV7-8 to TRBJ1-4; possibly TRBD1 for D (5 bases). V was clipped by 2 bases and J by 1 base, with 8 bases between them. This CDR3 contains 15 residues. Germline V lookup: CDR1 SGHVS, CDR2 FQNEAQ. For the CDR3, the DNA is TGTGCCAGCAGCTTATGGGGGGGAACTAATGAAAAACTGTTTTTT. It is translated as CASSLWGGTNEKLFF.

This clone was recorded many times. The V and J genes are TRBV29-1 and TRBJ1-1; TRBD1 might be the D (5 bases). The CDR3 spans 14 residues. Trimming shortened V by 3 bases and J by 4 bases, and 15 bases separated the two germline ends. Germline CDR1 SQVTM, CDR2 ANQGSEA. Written as DNA, the CDR3 is TGCAGCGTTGATAAGGACGGGGGAGGCACTGAAGCTTTCTTT. It codes for CSVDKDGGGTEAFF.

The CDR3 nucleotides are TGTGCCAGCAGTTCCCAACTAAGCGGAAGCACAGATACGCAGTATTTT. This encodes CASSSQLSGSTDTQYF. V and J are TRBV6-6 and TRBJ2-3; a weak D match, TRBD2 (5 bases). The CDR3 is made up of 16 amino acids. V was cut by 4 bases and J by 0 bases, with 14 bases left in between. The germline V gene has CDR1 MNHNY and CDR2 SVGAGI (reference sequence).

The chain recombines TRBV18 with TRBJ1-1; 9 nucleotides align to TRBD1. The ends lost 4 bases at V and 1 base at J; junction bases unmatched: 10. Germline values: CDR1 KGHSH, CDR2 LQKENI. The CDR3 is made up of 17 amino acids. CDR3 sequence reads: CASSRTGTGTKNTEAFF. CDR3 DNA: TGTGCCAGCTCACGGACCGGGACAGGGACGAAGAACACTGAAGCTTTCTTT.

The genes are TRBV2 and TRBJ1-1; possible D gene TRBD1, 5 bases. Germline V gene sequence: CDR1 SNHLY, CDR2 FYNNEI. There are 14 residues in the CDR3. V lost 3 bases and J 5 bases, leaving 13 bases between the germline ends. The CDR3 DNA follows: TGTGCCAGCAGTGACCAGGGCAGCAGGACTGAAGCTTTCTTT. Translation gives CASSDQGSRTEAFF.

The gene calls are TRBV10-3 and TRBJ2-1; D is possibly TRBD1 (5 bases). V lost 10 bases to trimming and J lost 1 base, with 11 bases between them. CDR3 length: 13 amino acids. CDR1 is ENHRY and CDR2 is SYGVKD in the germline V gene. For the CDR3, the DNA is TGTGCCACCCGTAGGGGATCCTACAATGAGCAGTTCTTC. Its protein is CATRRGSYNEQFF.

The chain carries TRBV6-1 and TRBJ2-1; the match to TRBD2 covers 11 bases. J gave up 7 bases and V 6 bases, and 14 bases lay outside the gene matches. Germline V gene sequence: CDR1 MNHNS, CDR2 SASEGT. The CDR3 runs 17 residues. This chain's CDR3 is CASRERERLAGGNEQFF. CDR3 bases: TGTGCCAGCAGAGAAAGAGAAAGATTAGCGGGGGGGAATGAGCAGTTCTTC.

J is TRBJ2-2 and V is TRBV7-8; no firm D call. V lost 0 bases, J lost 1 base, and 6 bases lay in between. The CDR3 covers 15 residues. Germline V gives CDR1 SGHVS, CDR2 FQNEAQ. CDR3 DNA: TGTGCCAGCAGCTTAGCAGACTGGAACACCGGGGAGCTGTTTTTT. It specifies CASSLADWNTGELFF.

CDR3: CASRGQANSPLHF. CDR3 DNA: TGTGCCAGCAGGGGACAGGCTAATTCACCCCTCCACTTT. The genes are TRBV6-6 and TRBJ1-6; 8 nucleotides align to TRBD1. The CDR3 is made up of 13 amino acids. Trimming at V came to 6 bases and at J to 6 bases, leaving 1 base not matched to a gene. Germline CDR1 and CDR2: MNHNY and SVGAGI (reference sequence).

This chain uses TRBV2 with TRBJ2-5, with D possibly matching TRBD2 (5 bases). V lost 6 bases and J lost 5, with 7 bases in between. The germline V gene has CDR1 SNHLY and CDR2 FYNNEI. The CDR3 runs 11 residues. This chain's CDR3 is CASRGAETQYF. In DNA, the CDR3 is TGTGCCAGCAGGGGAGCTGAGACCCAGTACTTC.

V gene TRBV7-2 combines with J gene TRBJ2-1; 7 bases line up with TRBD1. CDR1 is SGHTA and CDR2 is FQGNSA in the germline V gene. The CDR3 sequence is 13 residues long. The junction had 5 bases not matched to a gene; V was cut back by 5 bases and J by 7 bases. This CDR3 reads CASSVGTANEQFF. The CDR3, as DNA: TGTGCCAGCAGCGTAGGGACAGCGAATGAGCAGTTCTTC.

The chain has TRBV2 and TRBJ2-5, with D possibly TRBD1 on 6 matching bases. Germline V gives CDR1 SNHLY, CDR2 FYNNEI. Trimming pared 8 bases from V and 0 bases from J, leaving 19 bases between. There are 16 residues in the CDR3. Here the CDR3 DNA reads TGTGCCAGCGAGCGTGACAGGAGATCGTACCAAGAGACCCAGTACTTC. Translated: CASERDRRSYQETQYF.

This clone was seen once. This rearrangement joins TRBV5-1 to TRBJ2-1; 9 bases match TRBD2. CDR3 length: 13 amino acids. Germline V lookup: CDR1 SGHRS, CDR2 YFSETQ. The V and J ends lost 0 bases and 14 bases, in that order; junction bases with no gene match: 6. The CDR3 loop reads CASSLGLAGGKFF. The CDR3 coding sequence is TGCGCCAGCAGCTTGGGGTTGGCGGGAGGGAAGTTCTTC.

This clone was found a few times. This sequence joins TRBV18 and TRBJ1-6, with a weak D call TRBD1 (5 bases). CDR3 size: 14 residues. From germline, CDR1 is KGHSH and CDR2 LQKENI. V was clipped by 1 base and J by 9 bases, with 10 bases between them. The CDR3 sequence is CASSPLQEGSPLHF. The CDR3, as DNA: TGTGCCAGCTCACCACTACAGGAGGGTTCACCCCTCCACTTT.

The chain links TRBV19 to TRBJ2-7; TRBD1 might be the D (6 bases). Germline lookup yields CDR1 LNHDA and CDR2 SQIVND (reference sequence). CDR3 length equals 13 residues. The ends were cut back, 5 bases at V and 2 bases at J, with 10 bases in the middle. CDR3 nucleotide sequence: TGTGCCAGTAGTCCCGGGACAACCTACGAGCAGTACTTC. Amino acids: CASSPGTTYEQYF.

Sample share makes this clone medium-sized. The CDR3 sequence: CASSPGLAVYNEQFF. The CDR3 DNA reads TGTGCCAGCAGTCCGGGACTAGCTGTTTACAATGAGCAGTTCTTC. The chain is built from TRBV27 and TRBJ2-1; 9 bases line up with TRBD2. The V and J ends lost 5 bases and 4 bases, in that order; junction bases with no gene match: 6. The CDR3 extends over 15 amino acids. CDR1 and CDR2 (germline): MNHEY, SMNVEV (reference sequence).

The V call is TRBV30, the J call TRBJ2-1, with TRBD1 identical over 7 bases. Trimming cost V 1 base and J 5 bases; bases outside gene matches: 2. Germline-derived CDR1 and CDR2 are GTSNPN and SVGIG (reference sequence). The CDR3 contains 13 residues. The CDR3 loop reads CAWSATGDNEQFF. The CDR3 coding sequence is TGTGCCTGGAGTGCTACAGGGGACAATGAGCAGTTCTTC. The full variable domain, with the rest looked up from reference TRBV30 and TRBJ2-1, is SQTIHQWPATLVQPVGSPLSLECTVEGTSNPNLYWYRQAAGRGLQLLFYSVGIGQISSEVPQNLSASRPQDRQFILSSKKLLLSDSGFYLCAWSATGDNEQFFGPGTRLTVL.

This chain links TRBV10-3 with TRBJ2-7, with a possible D match to TRBD1 (6 bases). Germline lookup yields CDR1 ENHRY and CDR2 SYGVKD. The CDR3 consists of 16 residues. The V end was cut by 0 bases, the J end by 2 bases, with 14 bases between. In nucleotides, the CDR3 is TGTGCCATCAGTGAGTCGGGCAGGGGAGCGCCCTACGAGCAGTACTTC. This codes for CAISESGRGAPYEQYF.